This T cell receptor beta chain stems from a study of blood T cell repertoires in COVID-19. For the study at large: Some COVID-19 samples were acute and others convalescent; all came from the United States, Italy and Spain.

V gave up 1 base and J gave up 7 bases; unmatched junction bases: 9. Per the germline V gene, CDR1 is MNHNS and CDR2 is SASEGT. The CDR3 is 17 amino acids. Source study methods: How many nucleated cells were present was estimated from reference gene primer amplification. Sequenced by immunoSEQ multiplex PCR; TCRdb stores in-frame clones only, minus some. V, J and clone size were drawn from that table, and D and trimming were deduced from the DNA. Altogether some 58,000 clones are present, roughly nine tenths being singletons, with the ten largest covering 5.5% to 8%. This sequence was found in a middle-aged man with acute or convalescent COVID-19. The rearrangement joins TRBV6-1 to TRBJ2-1, with 11 positions matching TRBD2. Sequenced: peripheral blood. CDR3 sequence reads: CASSEGGSGRARNEQFF. DNA of the CDR3: TGTGCCAGCAGTGAAGGTGGTAGCGGGAGGGCTCGAAATGAGCAGTTCTTC.